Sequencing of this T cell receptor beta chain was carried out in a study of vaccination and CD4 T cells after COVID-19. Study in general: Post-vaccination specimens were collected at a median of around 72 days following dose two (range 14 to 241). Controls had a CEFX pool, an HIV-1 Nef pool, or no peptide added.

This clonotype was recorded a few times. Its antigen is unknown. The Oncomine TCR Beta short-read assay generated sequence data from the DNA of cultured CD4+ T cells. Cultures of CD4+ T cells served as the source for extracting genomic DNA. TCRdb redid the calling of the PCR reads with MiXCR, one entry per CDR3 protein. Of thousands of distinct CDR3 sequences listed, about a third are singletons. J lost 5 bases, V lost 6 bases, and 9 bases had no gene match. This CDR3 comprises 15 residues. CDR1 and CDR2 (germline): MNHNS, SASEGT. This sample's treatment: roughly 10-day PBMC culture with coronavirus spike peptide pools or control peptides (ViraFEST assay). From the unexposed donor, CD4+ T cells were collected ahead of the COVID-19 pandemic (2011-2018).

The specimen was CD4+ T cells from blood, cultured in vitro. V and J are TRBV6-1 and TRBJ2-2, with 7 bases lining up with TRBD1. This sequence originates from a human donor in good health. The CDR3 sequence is CASSNRQGGTGELFF. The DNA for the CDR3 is TGTGCCAGCAGCAATCGACAGGGTGGGACCGGGGAGCTGTTTTTT.